Each of the 29 T cell receptor beta chains below was sequenced from the same sample in a study of T cell changes during pregnancy in multiple sclerosis. Measured with immunoSEQ multiplex PCR; TCRdb has only the in-frame clones, and not every one. The profile shows fewer than 140,000 clones, roughly 92% of them singletons. The sequenced sample was peripheral blood, obtained after pregnancy. Source of these receptors: a female donor with multiple sclerosis, enrolled in a pregnancy study.

The genes are TRBV6-5 and TRBJ1-4, with 7 bases identical to TRBD1. The CDR3 sequence is 15 residues long. Germline-derived CDR1 and CDR2 are MNHEY and SVGAGI. The ends lost 7 bases at V and 7 bases at J; junction bases unmatched: 12. The CDR3 reads CASTKLGQGGEKLFF. CDR3 DNA: TGTGCCAGCACCAAACTAGGCCAGGGGGGTGAAAAACTGTTTTTT.

The chain joins TRBV5-1 to TRBJ2-2, with TRBD2 matching over 10 bases. Germline V gives CDR1 SGHRS, CDR2 YFSETQ. Trimming took 1 base from V and 0 from J; bases not matched to a gene: 0. The CDR3 runs to 16 residues. CDR3 nucleotide sequence: TGCGCCAGCAGCTTGACTAGCGGGACGAACACCGGGGAGCTGTTTTTT. Residues: CASSLTSGTNTGELFF.

The V gene is TRBV27, the J gene TRBJ1-6; 12 nucleotides align to TRBD1. CDR1 MNHEY and CDR2 SMNVEV come from the germline V gene (reference sequence). The V and J ends lost 4 bases and 6 bases, in that order; junction bases with no gene match: 10. CDR3 length: 18 residues. The CDR3 reads CASSSRDRGRYSNSPLHF. In DNA form, the CDR3 reads TGTGCCAGCAGTTCCCGGGACAGGGGGCGTTATAGTAATTCACCCCTCCACTTT.

This chain connects TRBV5-1 to TRBJ1-4; weak D call: TRBD1 (5 bases). Germline loops: CDR1 SGHRS, CDR2 YFSETQ. Trimming took 3 bases from V and 0 from J, leaving 12 bases between them. The CDR3 has 16 residues. The CDR3 sequence is CASSWGTLPTNEKLFF. CDR3 in DNA: TGCGCCAGCAGCTGGGGGACTTTGCCAACTAATGAAAAACTGTTTTTT. The full variable domain, rest sourced from reference TRBV5-1 and TRBJ1-4, is KAGVTQTPRYLIKTRGQQVTLSCSPISGHRSVSWYQQTPGQGLQFLFEYFSETQRNKGNFPGRFSGRQFSNSRSEMNVSTLELGDSALYLCASSWGTLPTNEKLFFGSGTQLSVL.

V gene TRBV18 combines with J gene TRBJ2-2; TRBD1 agrees at 9 bases. V gave up 3 bases and J gave up 3 bases; unmatched junction bases: 5. The CDR3 extends over 16 amino acids. Germline CDR1 is KGHSH and CDR2 is LQKENI. The DNA of the CDR3 is TGTGCCAGCTCACCTCGGACAGGGGTTGACACCGGGGAGCTGTTTTTT. Its protein is CASSPRTGVDTGELFF. The full variable domain, rest sourced from reference TRBV18 and TRBJ2-2, is NAGVMQNPRHLVRRRGQEARLRCSPMKGHSHVYWYRQLPEEGLKFMVYLQKENIIDESGMPKERFSAEFPKEGPSILRIQQVVRGDSAAYFCASSPRTGVDTGELFFGEGSRLTVL.

The chain links TRBV5-1 to TRBJ1-4; possibly TRBD1 for D (6 bases). Trimming shortened V by 4 bases and J by 6 bases, and 13 bases separated the two germline ends. The CDR3 loop spans 14 amino acids. The germline V gene has CDR1 SGHRS and CDR2 YFSETQ. The CDR3 loop reads CASSIQGRDEKLFF. CDR3 DNA: TGCGCCAGCAGCATACAGGGAAGGGATGAAAAACTGTTTTTT.

In DNA, the CDR3 is TGCGCCAGCAGCCAAACCAGCAATCGGGGGCAGTACTTC. This gives the protein CASSQTSNRGQYF. The chain carries TRBV4-1 and TRBJ2-7; D possibly corresponds to TRBD2 (5 bases). This CDR3 is built from 13 residues. In germline, CDR1 is MGHRA, CDR2 YSYEKL. The germline V and J ends were trimmed by 2 bases and 9 bases, with 14 bases remaining between them.

V is TRBV10-3 and J is TRBJ1-1, with a possible D match to TRBD1 (5 bases). The CDR3 runs 14 residues. Germline CDR1 is ENHRY and CDR2 is SYGVKD. V was shortened by 7 bases and J by 5 bases, with 17 bases between the two germline ends. The CDR3 reads CAITPDGGETEAFF. CDR3 in DNA: TGTGCCATCACCCCCGACGGGGGAGAAACTGAAGCTTTCTTT.

V gene TRBV28 combines with J gene TRBJ2-5, with 10 bases matching TRBD2. The CDR3 has 16 residues. With V trimmed by 1 base and J by 4 bases, 6 bases remained unmatched. Germline lookup yields CDR1 MDHEN and CDR2 SYDVKM. CDR3 protein: CASSLFGLAVAETQYF. The DNA of the CDR3 is TGTGCCAGCAGTTTATTTGGACTAGCGGTGGCAGAGACCCAGTACTTC.

The rearrangement uses TRBV5-5 and TRBJ1-5, with 10 nucleotides matching TRBD1. The CDR3 has 14 amino acids. The germline CDR1 and CDR2 sequences are SGHKS and YYEKEE (reference sequence). J lost 8 bases, V lost 4 bases, and 6 bases had no gene match. CDR3 bases: TGTGCCAGCAGCCCGACAGGGGGCGAGAAGCCCCAGCATTTT. Translated: CASSPTGGEKPQHF.

The chain is built from TRBV5-1 and TRBJ2-1; D is ambiguous. The ends were cut back, 2 bases at V and 0 bases at J, with 6 bases in the middle. The CDR3 has 14 amino acids. Germline CDR1 is SGHRS and CDR2 is YFSETQ. CDR3 bases: TGCGCCAGCAGCTTAGCTGACTCCTACAATGAGCAGTTCTTC. Protein sequence: CASSLADSYNEQFF. Filled out from reference TRBV5-1 and TRBJ2-1, the complete variable domain reads KAGVTQTPRYLIKTRGQQVTLSCSPISGHRSVSWYQQTPGQGLQFLFEYFSETQRNKGNFPGRFSGRQFSNSRSEMNVSTLELGDSALYLCASSLADSYNEQFFGPGTRLTVL.

V and J are TRBV5-1 and TRBJ2-1; 7 nucleotides line up with TRBD2. Trimming at V came to 2 bases and at J to 4 bases, leaving 6 bases not matched to a gene. The CDR3 has 15 residues. Germline CDR1 is SGHRS and CDR2 is YFSETQ. CDR3: CASSFKTGGYNEQFF. Here the CDR3 DNA reads TGCGCCAGCAGCTTCAAAACGGGGGGTTACAATGAGCAGTTCTTC.

The chain joins TRBV15 to TRBJ1-2; TRBD1 matches at 7 bases. This CDR3 is 16 amino acids long. The V gene end was trimmed by 5 bases and the J gene end by 6 bases; junction bases not matched to a gene: 15. Germline V CDR1 and CDR2: LNHNV, YYDKDF (reference sequence). The CDR3 DNA reads TGTGCCACCAGCGCGCGCCTGACAGGGTCGGACGATGGCTACACCTTC. Its translation: CATSARLTGSDDGYTF. Together with reference TRBV15 and TRBJ1-2, the CDR3 gives the full variable domain: DAMVIQNPRYQVTQFGKPVTLSCSQTLNHNVMYWYQQKSSQAPKLLFHYYDKDFNNEADTPDNFQSRRPNTSFCFLDIRSPGLGDTAMYLCATSARLTGSDDGYTFGSGTRLTVV.

The rearrangement links TRBV7-9 to TRBJ2-1; the D gene is possibly TRBD1 (5 bases). CDR1 is SEHNR and CDR2 is FQNEAQ in the germline V gene (reference sequence). The CDR3 loop spans 15 amino acids. V was cut by 5 bases and J by 1 base, with 12 bases left in between. CDR3 bases: TGTGCCAGCAGCCATACGAGACAGTCCTACAATGAGCAGTTCTTC. Residues: CASSHTRQSYNEQFF.

This clone was seen only once. The genes are TRBV6-1 and TRBJ2-7; tentatively, D is TRBD1 (8 bases). Germline CDR1 and CDR2: MNHNS and SASEGT. The CDR3 is made up of 15 amino acids. V was trimmed by 7 bases and J by 2 bases, leaving 18 bases between them. The CDR3 reads CASKVGGDRTYEQYF. As DNA, the CDR3 is TGTGCCAGCAAAGTGGGGGGGGACAGGACCTACGAGCAGTACTTC.

V usage is TRBV19 and J usage is TRBJ2-7; D perhaps matches TRBD1 (5 bases). Per germline, CDR1 LNHDA and CDR2 SQIVND (reference sequence). This CDR3 comprises 14 residues. Trimming took 2 bases from V and 2 from J, leaving 10 bases between them. CDR3 amino acids: CASSIQGSPYEQYF. Here the CDR3 DNA reads TGTGCCAGTAGTATACAGGGTTCTCCCTACGAGCAGTACTTC. The full variable domain, completed using reference TRBV19 and TRBJ2-7, is DGGITQSPKYLFRKEGQNVTLSCEQNLNHDAMYWYRQDPGQGLRLIYYSQIVNDFQKGDIAEGYSVSREKKESFPLTVTSAQKNPTAFYLCASSIQGSPYEQYFGPGTRLTVT.

The gene calls are TRBV6-1 and TRBJ1-3, with D possibly being TRBD1 (5 bases). Germline CDR1 and CDR2: MNHNS and SASEGT. The V gene lost 1 base and the J gene lost 2 bases, with 6 bases spanning the gap. The CDR3 totals 14 residues. The CDR3 DNA reads as TGTGCCAGCAGTGAAGTAGGGGCTGGAAACACCATATATTTT. As protein: CASSEVGAGNTIYF.

J is TRBJ2-5 and V is TRBV25-1; TRBD2 is a possible D gene (5 bases). Trimming cost V 1 base and J 5 bases, with 5 bases left between them. Germline assignment: CDR1 MGHDK and CDR2 SYGVNS. This CDR3 is built from 12 residues. The CDR3 protein is CASSEWEETQYF. The CDR3 coding sequence is TGTGCCAGCAGTGAATGGGAGGAGACCCAGTACTTC.

In DNA, the CDR3 is TGTGCCAGTAGTCGGGGGATCTCCTACGAGCAGTACTTC. Protein: CASSRGISYEQYF. The V and J genes are TRBV2 and TRBJ2-7; tentative D call: TRBD2 (6 bases). V gave up 9 bases and J gave up 0 bases, with 12 bases separating them. CDR3 length equals 13 residues. Germline CDR1 and CDR2: SNHLY and FYNNEI. The full variable domain, completed using reference TRBV2 and TRBJ2-7, is EPEVTQTPSHQVTQMGQEVILRCVPISNHLYFYWYRQILGQKVEFLVSFYNNEISEKSEIFDDQFSVERPDGSNFTLKIRSTKLEDSAMYFCASSRGISYEQYFGPGTRLTVT.

CDR3 protein: CASSQDDGTEAFF. Written as DNA, the CDR3 is TGCGCCAGCAGCCAAGATGACGGGACTGAAGCTTTCTTT. The J gene is TRBJ1-1, the V gene TRBV4-1; D gene ambiguous. Deletions cut 0 bases from V and 5 bases from J, with 7 bases between. Germline V lookup: CDR1 MGHRA, CDR2 YSYEKL. The CDR3 is 13 amino acids.

The genes are TRBV9 and TRBJ2-1, with 7 bases that match TRBD2. V lost 5 bases, J lost 4 bases, and 6 bases stayed unmatched. CDR1 is SGDLS and CDR2 is YYNGEE in the germline V gene. This CDR3 region has 14 residues. The CDR3 protein is CASSRAGKYNEQFF. DNA for the CDR3: TGTGCCAGCAGTAGAGCGGGGAAGTACAATGAGCAGTTCTTC.

The chain joins TRBV19 to TRBJ2-1; 9 bases align to TRBD1. Germline V gene lookup returns CDR1 LNHDA and CDR2 SQIVND (reference sequence). The CDR3 covers 15 residues. The J segment lost 10 bases and the V segment lost 7 bases, leaving 14 bases of the junction unmatched. CDR3 bases: TGTGCCAGTACCCAAGACAGGGGGAGGCCACGGGAGCAGTTCTTC. This gives the protein CASTQDRGRPREQFF.

The J gene is TRBJ1-2, the V gene TRBV5-1; 7 nucleotides line up with TRBD1. The CDR3 length is 13 residues. Germline V lookup: CDR1 SGHRS, CDR2 YFSETQ. V gave up 4 bases and J gave up 8 bases; unmatched junction bases: 8. The CDR3 sequence: CASSAKGTAGYTF. The CDR3 DNA reads as TGCGCCAGCAGCGCGAAAGGGACAGCGGGCTACACCTTC. The full variable domain, its missing parts supplied by reference TRBV5-1 and TRBJ1-2, is KAGVTQTPRYLIKTRGQQVTLSCSPISGHRSVSWYQQTPGQGLQFLFEYFSETQRNKGNFPGRFSGRQFSNSRSEMNVSTLELGDSALYLCASSAKGTAGYTFGSGTRLTVV.

This clone was detected only once. This chain links TRBV5-6 with TRBJ2-7; maybe TRBD2 (6 bases). Germline loops: CDR1 SGHDT, CDR2 YYEEEE. This CDR3 spans 17 amino acids. The V gene lost 0 bases and the J gene lost 0 bases, with 16 bases spanning the gap. CDR3 nucleotide sequence: TGTGCCAGCAGCTTGGCCCCCTCGGGGGTCCGCTCCTACGAGCAGTACTTC. Protein: CASSLAPSGVRSYEQYF.

The chain combines TRBV13 with TRBJ2-2; 11 bases are shared with TRBD2. The CDR3 covers 15 residues. CDR1 PRHDT and CDR2 FYEKMQ come from the germline V gene (reference sequence). V was clipped by 4 bases and J by 7 bases; unmatched bases: 5. In DNA, the CDR3 is TGTGCCAGCAGCTCGGGACTAGCGGTTGGCGGGGAGCTGTTTTTT. Protein sequence: CASSSGLAVGGELFF.

Comment on this clone: A much bigger clone sits one base away, suggesting this may be a read error. The chain couples TRBV27 to TRBJ1-1; D is ambiguous. The CDR3 is 14 residues long. CDR1 is MNHEY and CDR2 is SMNVEV in the germline V gene (reference sequence). Trimming pared 4 bases from V and 1 base from J, leaving 10 bases between. The CDR3 bases are TGTGCCAGCAGTTGGAGGGCAGGGAACACTGAAGCTTTCTTT. It translates to CASSWRAGNTEAFF.

V gene TRBV27 combines with J gene TRBJ1-1, with TRBD1 as a possible D gene (5 bases). This CDR3 has 15 residues. V dropped 6 bases and J dropped 11 bases, with 25 bases sitting between them. CDR1 is MNHEY, CDR2 SMNVEV, per germline (reference sequence). This CDR3 reads CASRPGDGVGGSAFF. CDR3 DNA sequence: TGTGCCAGCAGGCCAGGCGACGGGGTCGGGGGAAGCGCTTTCTTT.

The gene calls are TRBV28 and TRBJ2-7; 9 nucleotides line up with TRBD1. The CDR3 is 12 amino acids. The ends lost 8 bases at V and 5 bases at J; junction bases unmatched: 4. CDR1 is MDHEN and CDR2 is SYDVKM in the germline V gene. The CDR3 reads CASSGTGNEQYF. For the CDR3, the DNA is TGTGCCAGCTCAGGGACAGGGAACGAGCAGTACTTC.

The chain joins TRBV18 to TRBJ1-2; 9 bases are shared with TRBD1. This CDR3 is 15 amino acids long. V lost 3 bases and J lost 5; bases outside the gene matches: 7. Germline V gives CDR1 KGHSH, CDR2 LQKENI. The CDR3 loop reads CASSPPGQGPYGYTF. The CDR3 nucleotides are TGTGCCAGCTCACCGCCGGGACAGGGTCCTTATGGCTACACCTTC.